This passage covers 20 T cell receptor beta chains from one sample sequenced in a study of blood T cell repertoires in COVID-19. The repertoire was sequenced with immunoSEQ multiplex PCR; TCRdb's copy has only in-frame clones and lacks some. The table shows about 6,300 clones, with 70% to 90% occurring only once. Sequencing was done on a sample of peripheral blood. Receptors originate from a human donor in a cohort sampled during active COVID-19.

This clone occurred a few times. The rearrangement links TRBV6-1 to TRBJ1-5; TRBD1 matches 10 bases. With V trimmed by 1 base and J by 12 bases, 6 bases remained unmatched. Germline V gene sequence: CDR1 MNHNS, CDR2 SASEGT. The CDR3 covers 14 residues. In nucleotides, the CDR3 is TGTGCCAGCAGTGAAGGGACAGGGGGGCTCCGCCAGCATTTT. It codes for CASSEGTGGLRQHF.

The chain combines TRBV19 with TRBJ1-2, with 9 bases identical to TRBD1. Germline V lookup: CDR1 LNHDA, CDR2 SQIVND (reference sequence). The CDR3 loop spans 17 amino acids. V trimming: 5 bases; J trimming: 8 bases; junction bases outside the gene matches: 18. CDR3 loop: CASSLAGTGLPFGGYTF. The DNA for the CDR3 is TGTGCCAGTAGTTTGGCCGGGACAGGGCTCCCATTTGGGGGCTACACCTTC.

The chain joins TRBV24-1 to TRBJ2-6, with D perhaps TRBD1 (6 bases). CDR1 and CDR2 (germline): KGHDR, SFDVKD. The CDR3 runs to 15 residues. Trimming took off 4 bases at V and 1 base at J, with 7 bases between the two ends. CDR3 in DNA: TGTGCCACCAGTGACCAGGGGTCTGGGGCCAACGTCCTGACTTTC. This gives the protein CATSDQGSGANVLTF.

V usage is TRBV3-1 (or the pseudogene TRBV3-2) and J usage is TRBJ2-3; 7 bases match TRBD2. V was clipped by 3 bases and J by 3 bases; unmatched bases: 3. Germline lookup yields CDR1 LGHDT and CDR2 YNNKEL (reference sequence). There are 14 residues in the CDR3. The CDR3 loop reads CASSQGLTTDTQYF. The DNA of the CDR3 is TGTGCCAGCAGCCAGGGACTAACTACAGATACGCAGTATTTT.

The table lists this clone with a few counts. The rearrangement uses TRBV5-1 and TRBJ2-7; 9 bases align to TRBD1. Per the germline V gene, CDR1 is SGHRS and CDR2 is YFSETQ. The CDR3 loop spans 15 amino acids. Trimming cost V 3 bases and J 2 bases; bases outside gene matches: 6. This CDR3 reads CASSSGQGWTYEQYF. In DNA form, the CDR3 reads TGCGCCAGCAGCTCTGGACAGGGGTGGACCTACGAGCAGTACTTC.

This chain links TRBV6-5 with TRBJ2-7; TRBD2 might be the D (5 bases). The CDR3 has 14 amino acids. The V gene lost 6 bases and the J gene lost 3 bases, with 15 bases spanning the gap. Per germline, CDR1 MNHEY and CDR2 SVGAGI. CDR3 sequence: CASRSGFLGYEQYF. CDR3 DNA: TGTGCCAGCAGATCGGGGTTCCTAGGCTACGAGCAGTACTTC.

This chain links TRBV2 with TRBJ2-1; 8 bases line up with TRBD2. J gave up 0 bases and V 8 bases, and 6 bases lay outside the gene matches. The CDR3 contains 15 residues. The V gene's germline CDR1 is SNHLY and CDR2 FYNNEI. The CDR3 nucleotides read TGTGCCAGCCGGGGGGGAGGGAGCTCCTACAATGAGCAGTTCTTC. Its protein is CASRGGGSSYNEQFF.

The chain combines TRBV2 with TRBJ2-2; 8 bases fit TRBD1. Trimming cost V 4 bases and J 6 bases; bases outside gene matches: 7. CDR1 and CDR2 from the germline V gene are SNHLY and FYNNEI. The CDR3 totals 15 residues. The CDR3: CASSGGQVSPGELFF. CDR3 DNA sequence: TGTGCCAGCAGTGGGGGACAGGTCTCTCCCGGGGAGCTGTTTTTT.

The gene calls are TRBV27 and TRBJ1-1, with a tentative D call TRBD1 (5 bases). V was clipped by 6 bases and J by 1 base, with 9 bases between them. CDR1 and CDR2 from the germline V gene are MNHEY and SMNVEV (reference sequence). The CDR3 extends over 13 amino acids. The CDR3 loop reads CASRDTGNTEAFF. CDR3 in DNA: TGTGCCAGCAGGGACACAGGGAACACTGAAGCTTTCTTT.

V is TRBV5-4 and J is TRBJ2-7, with 10 bases that match TRBD1. CDR1 and CDR2 (germline): SGHNT, YYREEE (reference sequence). This CDR3 has 16 amino acids. V shed 0 bases, J shed 2 bases, and the junction held 5 bases outside the gene matches. The CDR3 bases are TGTGCCAGCAGCTTGGGACATGGGACAGGGGCCTACGAGCAGTACTTC. Translated, it gives CASSLGHGTGAYEQYF.

The table lists this clone with a count of one. This chain links TRBV2 with TRBJ2-5; TRBD2 matches at 9 bases. CDR1 and CDR2 from the germline V gene are SNHLY and FYNNEI. V lost 4 bases, J lost 2 bases, and 5 bases stayed unmatched. The CDR3 is 15 residues long. The CDR3, as DNA: TGTGCCAGCAGTGGCCTAGGACTAGCGCAAGAGACCCAGTACTTC. This codes for CASSGLGLAQETQYF.

The gene calls are TRBV18 and TRBJ1-2; 7 bases are a match to TRBD1. V shed 3 bases and J 2 bases; nucleotides not matched to a gene: 0. The CDR3 loop spans 13 amino acids. Per the germline V gene, CDR1 is KGHSH and CDR2 is LQKENI. The CDR3 spells CASSPDRNYGYTF. The CDR3 nucleotides are TGTGCCAGCTCACCGGACAGGAACTATGGCTACACCTTC. The entire variable domain, with the rest obtained from reference TRBV18 and TRBJ1-2, is as follows: NAGVMQNPRHLVRRRGQEARLRCSPMKGHSHVYWYRQLPEEGLKFMVYLQKENIIDESGMPKERFSAEFPKEGPSILRIQQVVRGDSAAYFCASSPDRNYGYTFGSGTRLTVV.

The chain couples TRBV19 to TRBJ2-7, with D unresolved. CDR1 is LNHDA and CDR2 is SQIVND in the germline V gene (reference sequence). There are 15 residues in the CDR3. Trimming stripped 1 base from V and 6 bases from J, with 16 bases between. The CDR3: CASSIANAPTGEQYF. The CDR3 DNA reads as TGTGCCAGTAGTATAGCAAACGCCCCAACGGGCGAGCAGTACTTC.

The chain carries TRBV20-1 and TRBJ2-1; 10 bases line up with TRBD2. With V trimmed by 3 bases and J by 9 bases, 17 bases remained unmatched. CDR1 and CDR2 (germline): DFQATT, SNEGSKA (reference sequence). There are 17 residues in the CDR3. The CDR3 region has the DNA TGCAGTGCTAGTCCTAGCGGGAGAGTCTTTGTTATCAGTGAGCAGTTCTTC. Translating it yields CSASPSGRVFVISEQFF.

The chain is built from TRBV28 and TRBJ1-4; 9 bases align to TRBD1. The germline CDR1 and CDR2 sequences are MDHEN and SYDVKM. V dropped 8 bases and J dropped 6; count of bases not matched to a gene: 4. The CDR3 consists of 13 residues. CDR3: CASYRQGDEKLFF. CDR3 coding DNA: TGTGCCAGCTATCGACAGGGGGATGAAAAACTGTTTTTT.

The chain recombines TRBV16 with TRBJ1-5; 7 bases are a match to TRBD1. Germline V gene data show CDR1 as KGHSY and CDR2 as FQNENV. V gave up 0 bases and J gave up 7 bases; unmatched junction bases: 3. This CDR3 is built from 14 residues. CDR3: CASSQSTGNQPQHF. Here the CDR3 DNA reads TGTGCCAGCAGCCAATCGACAGGGAACCAGCCCCAGCATTTT.

The sample holds one count of this clone. This CDR3 is CASNPSGQGIYGYTF. Here the CDR3 DNA reads TGCGCCAGCAACCCCTCGGGACAGGGGATTTATGGCTACACCTTC. The chain joins TRBV4-3 to TRBJ1-2; TRBD1 matches at 10 bases. In germline, CDR1 is LGHNA, CDR2 YSLEER. After removal of 7 bases from V and 5 bases from J, the junction contained 10 bases not matched to a gene. The CDR3 totals 15 residues.

The V and J genes are TRBV6-2 or TRBV6-3 and TRBJ1-1; 8 nucleotides line up with TRBD1. The CDR3 sequence is 14 residues long. V shed 6 bases and J 0 bases; nucleotides not matched to a gene: 3. Germline V lookup: CDR1 MNHEY, CDR2 SVGEGT. This CDR3 is CASSRDRMNTEAFF. CDR3 nucleotides: TGTGCCAGCAGCCGGGACAGGATGAACACTGAAGCTTTCTTT.

The chain joins TRBV7-9 to TRBJ2-7, with D possibly TRBD2 on 7 matching bases. This CDR3 spans 17 amino acids. V lost 5 bases to trimming and J lost 5 bases, with 25 bases between them. The germline V gene encodes CDR1 SEHNR and CDR2 FQNEAQ (reference sequence). CDR3 DNA: TGTGCCAGCAGCCCCCCTGGGGCGGGGGCCACCAGGAACGAGCAGTACTTC. Its translation is CASSPPGAGATRNEQYF.

CDR3 nucleotide sequence: TGCGCCAGCAGCTTGAGGTCGGCGGGAGACAATGAGCAGTTCTTC. Translation gives CASSLRSAGDNEQFF. This rearrangement joins TRBV5-1 to TRBJ2-1, with 7 bases identical to TRBD2. From germline, CDR1 is SGHRS and CDR2 YFSETQ. V shed 1 base, J shed 5 bases, and the junction held 6 bases outside the gene matches. The CDR3 runs to 15 residues.